The text below deals with one TCR beta chain. What it binds is not known. The data are from a study of cytomegalovirus exposure and HLA in healthy donors. On the study more broadly: An earlier analysis identified 117 million unique TCR beta sequences in some 180 million T cells. Study findings and constraints: In a later analysis, TCR beta V- and J-gene trimming was associated with a missense DCLRE1C variant. Most subjects had HLA-A and HLA-B alleles reportedly predicted accurately by TCR beta sequences. The authors later found TCR association rates varying by HLA locus, with DRB1 most and HLA-C fewest.

The length of the CDR3 is 15 residues. Trimming removed 7 bases from V and 0 bases from J; junction bases left unmatched: 9. Germline V CDR1 and CDR2: SQVTM, ANQGSEA. Primers: 60 Vbeta forward and 13 Jbeta reverse. TCRdb keeps only in-frame clones here, not all; method: immunoSEQ multiplex PCR. The repertoire holds 150,000 to 200,000 clones, with 70% to 90% as singletons. The V call is TRBV29-1, the J call TRBJ2-3; 8 bases match TRBD2. The sample was PBMCs. The receptor's source is a man aged 18 to 30 in good health and CMV-seropositive. CDR3 nucleotides: TGCAGCGCCCCCCCAGCGGGGGCTAGCACAGATACGCAGTATTTT. It is translated as CSAPPAGASTDTQYF.